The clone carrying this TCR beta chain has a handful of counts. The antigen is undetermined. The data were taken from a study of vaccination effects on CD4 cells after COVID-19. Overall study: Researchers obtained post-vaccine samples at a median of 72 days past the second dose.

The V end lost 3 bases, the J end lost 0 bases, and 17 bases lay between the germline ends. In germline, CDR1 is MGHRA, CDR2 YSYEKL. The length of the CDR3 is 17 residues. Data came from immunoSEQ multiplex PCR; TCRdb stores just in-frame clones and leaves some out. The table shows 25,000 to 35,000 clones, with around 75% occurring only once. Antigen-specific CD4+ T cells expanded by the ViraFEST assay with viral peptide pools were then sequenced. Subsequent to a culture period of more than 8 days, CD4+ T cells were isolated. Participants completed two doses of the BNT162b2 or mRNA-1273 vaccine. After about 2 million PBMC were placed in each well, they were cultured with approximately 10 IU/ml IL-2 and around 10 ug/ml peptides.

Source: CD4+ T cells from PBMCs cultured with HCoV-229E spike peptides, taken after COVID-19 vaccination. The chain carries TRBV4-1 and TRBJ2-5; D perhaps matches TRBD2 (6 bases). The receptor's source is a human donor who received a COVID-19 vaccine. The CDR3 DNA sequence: TGCGCCAGCAGCCAGCCCCGAGGAGCGGGCTACCAAGAGACCCAGTACTTC. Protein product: CASSQPRGAGYQETQYF.